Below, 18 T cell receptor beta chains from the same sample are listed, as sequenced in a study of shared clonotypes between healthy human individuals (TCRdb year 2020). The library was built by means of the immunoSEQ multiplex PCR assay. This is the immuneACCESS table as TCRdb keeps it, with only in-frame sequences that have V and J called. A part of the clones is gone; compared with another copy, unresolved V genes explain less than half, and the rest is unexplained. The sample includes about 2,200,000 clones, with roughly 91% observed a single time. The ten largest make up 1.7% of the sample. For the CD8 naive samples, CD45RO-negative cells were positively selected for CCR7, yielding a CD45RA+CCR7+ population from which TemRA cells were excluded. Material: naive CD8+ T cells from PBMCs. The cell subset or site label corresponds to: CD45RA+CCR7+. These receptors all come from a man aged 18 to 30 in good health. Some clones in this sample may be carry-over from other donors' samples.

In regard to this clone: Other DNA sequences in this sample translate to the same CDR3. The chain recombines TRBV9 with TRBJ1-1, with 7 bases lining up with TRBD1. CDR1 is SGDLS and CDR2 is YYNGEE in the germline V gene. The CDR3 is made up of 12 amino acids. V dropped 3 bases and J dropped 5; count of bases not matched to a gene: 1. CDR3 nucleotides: TGTGCCAGCAGCGAGACAGGGACTGAAGCTTTCTTT. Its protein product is CASSETGTEAFF.

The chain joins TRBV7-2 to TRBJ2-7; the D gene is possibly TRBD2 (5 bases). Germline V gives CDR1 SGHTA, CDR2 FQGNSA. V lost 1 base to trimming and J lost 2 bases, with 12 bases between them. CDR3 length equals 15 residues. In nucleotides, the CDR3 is TGTGCCAGCAGCTTAGTGGCGGGTGCCCCCTACGAGCAGTACTTC. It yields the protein CASSLVAGAPYEQYF.

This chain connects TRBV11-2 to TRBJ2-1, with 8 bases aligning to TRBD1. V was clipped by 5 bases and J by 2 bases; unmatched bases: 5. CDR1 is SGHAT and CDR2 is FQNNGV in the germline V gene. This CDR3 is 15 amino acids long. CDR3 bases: TGTGCCAGCAGCCCTAACAGGGGGGCCTACAATGAGCAGTTCTTC. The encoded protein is CASSPNRGAYNEQFF. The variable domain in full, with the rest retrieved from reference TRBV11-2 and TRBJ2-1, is EAGVAQSPRYKIIEKRQSVAFWCNPISGHATLYWYQQILGQGPKLLIQFQNNGVVDDSQLPKDRFSAERLKGVDSTLKIQPAKLEDSAVYLCASSPNRGAYNEQFFGPGTRLTVL.

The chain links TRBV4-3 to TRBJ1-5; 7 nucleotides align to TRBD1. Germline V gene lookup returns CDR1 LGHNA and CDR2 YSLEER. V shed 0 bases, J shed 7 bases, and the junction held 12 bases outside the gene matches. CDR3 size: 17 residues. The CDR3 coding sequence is TGCGCCAGCAGCCAAGATTTGGCAGGGGGTTTGAAGCAGCCCCAGCATTTT. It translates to CASSQDLAGGLKQPQHF.

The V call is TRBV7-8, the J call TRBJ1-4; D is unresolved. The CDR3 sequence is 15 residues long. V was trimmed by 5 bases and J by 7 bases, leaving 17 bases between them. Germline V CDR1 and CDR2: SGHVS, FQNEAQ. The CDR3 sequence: CASSHARGGSEKLFF. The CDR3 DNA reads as TGTGCCAGCAGCCACGCCCGGGGAGGGTCTGAAAAACTGTTTTTT. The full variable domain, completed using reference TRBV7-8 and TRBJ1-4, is GAGVSQSPRYKVAKRGQDVALRCDPISGHVSLFWYQQALGQGPEFLTYFQNEAQLDKSGLPSDRFFAERPEGSVSTLKIQRTQQEDSAVYLCASSHARGGSEKLFFGSGTQLSVL.

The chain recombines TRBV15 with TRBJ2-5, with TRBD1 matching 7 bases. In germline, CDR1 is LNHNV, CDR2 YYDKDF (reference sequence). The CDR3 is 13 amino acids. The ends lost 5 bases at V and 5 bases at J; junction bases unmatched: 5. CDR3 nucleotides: TGTGCCACCAGCGACAGGGATCGCGAGACCCAGTACTTC. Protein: CATSDRDRETQYF.

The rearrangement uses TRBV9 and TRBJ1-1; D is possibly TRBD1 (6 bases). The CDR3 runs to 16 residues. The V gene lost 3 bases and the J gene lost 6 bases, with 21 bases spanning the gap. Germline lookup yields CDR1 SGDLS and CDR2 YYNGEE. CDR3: CASSAPGEGHSPEAFF. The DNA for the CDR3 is TGTGCCAGCAGCGCCCCAGGGGAAGGGCACAGCCCTGAAGCTTTCTTT. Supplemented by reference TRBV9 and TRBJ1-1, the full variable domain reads DSGVTQTPKHLITATGQRVTLRCSPRSGDLSVYWYQQSLDQGLQFLIQYYNGEERAKGNILERFSAQQFPDLHSELNLSSLELGDSALYFCASSAPGEGHSPEAFFGQGTRLTVV.

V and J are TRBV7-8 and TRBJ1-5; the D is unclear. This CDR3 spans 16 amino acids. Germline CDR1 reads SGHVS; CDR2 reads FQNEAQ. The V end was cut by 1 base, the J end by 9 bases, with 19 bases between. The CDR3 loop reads CASSLGRASSLRPQHF. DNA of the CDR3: TGTGCCAGCAGCTTAGGAAGGGCCAGCTCTCTAAGGCCCCAGCATTTT.

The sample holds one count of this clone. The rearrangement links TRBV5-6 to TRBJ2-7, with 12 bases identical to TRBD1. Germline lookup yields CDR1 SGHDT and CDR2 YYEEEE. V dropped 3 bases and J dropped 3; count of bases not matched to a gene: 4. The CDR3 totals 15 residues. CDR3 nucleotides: TGTGCCAGCAGCTCGGGGACAGGGGGCTACTACGAGCAGTACTTC. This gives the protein CASSSGTGGYYEQYF. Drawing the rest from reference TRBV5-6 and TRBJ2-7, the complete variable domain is DAGVTQSPTHLIKTRGQQVTLRCSPKSGHDTVSWYQQALGQGPQFIFQYYEEEERQRGNFPDRFSGHQFPNYSSELNVNALLLGDSALYLCASSSGTGGYYEQYFGPGTRLTVT.

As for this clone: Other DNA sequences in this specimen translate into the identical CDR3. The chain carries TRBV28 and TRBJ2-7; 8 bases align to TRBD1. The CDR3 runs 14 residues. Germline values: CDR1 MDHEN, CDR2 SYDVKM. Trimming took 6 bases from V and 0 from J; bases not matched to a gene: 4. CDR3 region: CASRRQGSSYEQYF. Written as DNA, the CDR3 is TGTGCCAGCAGGAGACAGGGGTCCTCCTACGAGCAGTACTTC.

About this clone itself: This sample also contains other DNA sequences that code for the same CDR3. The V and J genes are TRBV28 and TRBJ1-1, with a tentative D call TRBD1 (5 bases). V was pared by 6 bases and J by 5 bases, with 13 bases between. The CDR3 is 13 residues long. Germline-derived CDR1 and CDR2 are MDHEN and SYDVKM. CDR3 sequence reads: CASSFTGGTEAFF. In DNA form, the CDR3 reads TGTGCCAGCAGCTTCACGGGGGGGACTGAAGCTTTCTTT.

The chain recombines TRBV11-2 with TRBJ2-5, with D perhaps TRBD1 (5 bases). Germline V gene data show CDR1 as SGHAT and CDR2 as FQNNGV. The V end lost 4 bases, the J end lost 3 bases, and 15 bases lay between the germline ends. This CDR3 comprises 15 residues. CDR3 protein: CASSSRGDPEETQYF. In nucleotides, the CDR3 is TGTGCCAGCAGCTCAAGGGGTGACCCAGAAGAGACCCAGTACTTC.

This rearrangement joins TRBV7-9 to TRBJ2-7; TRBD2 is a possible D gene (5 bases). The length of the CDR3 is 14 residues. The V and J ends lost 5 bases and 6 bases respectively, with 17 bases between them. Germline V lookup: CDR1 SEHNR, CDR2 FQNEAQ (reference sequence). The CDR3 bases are TGTGCCAGCAGCGTTCTGGGAGTTGGCGGCGAGCAGTACTTC. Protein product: CASSVLGVGGEQYF.

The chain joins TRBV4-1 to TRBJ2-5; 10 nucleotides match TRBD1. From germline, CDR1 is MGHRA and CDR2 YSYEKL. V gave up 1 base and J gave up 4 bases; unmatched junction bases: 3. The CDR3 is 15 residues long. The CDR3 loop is CASSQVGTGAETQYF. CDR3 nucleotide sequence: TGCGCCAGCAGCCAAGTCGGGACAGGGGCAGAGACCCAGTACTTC.

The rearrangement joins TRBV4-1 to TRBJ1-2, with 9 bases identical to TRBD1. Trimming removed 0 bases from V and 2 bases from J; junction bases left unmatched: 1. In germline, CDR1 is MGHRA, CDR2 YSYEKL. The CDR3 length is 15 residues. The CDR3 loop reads CASSQDTGGNYGYTF. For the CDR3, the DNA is TGCGCCAGCAGCCAAGATACAGGGGGCAACTATGGCTACACCTTC.

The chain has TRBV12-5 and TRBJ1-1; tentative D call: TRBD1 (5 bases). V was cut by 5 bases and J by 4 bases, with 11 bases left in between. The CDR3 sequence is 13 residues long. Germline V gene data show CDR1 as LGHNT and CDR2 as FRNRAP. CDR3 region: CASGHSGGTEAFF. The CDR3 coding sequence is TGTGCTAGTGGTCACTCGGGGGGCACTGAAGCTTTCTTT.

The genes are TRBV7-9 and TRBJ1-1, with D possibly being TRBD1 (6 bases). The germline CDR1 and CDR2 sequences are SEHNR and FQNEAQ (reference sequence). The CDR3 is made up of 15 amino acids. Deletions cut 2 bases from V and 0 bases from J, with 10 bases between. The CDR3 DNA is TGTGCCAGCAGCTTACTGACAGGAATGAACACTGAAGCTTTCTTT. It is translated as CASSLLTGMNTEAFF.

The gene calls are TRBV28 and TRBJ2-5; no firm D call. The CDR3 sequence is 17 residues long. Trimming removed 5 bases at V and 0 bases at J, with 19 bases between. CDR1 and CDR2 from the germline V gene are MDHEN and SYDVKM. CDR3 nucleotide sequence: TGTGCCAGCAGTACAGACCCCCGTACATCGTACCAAGAGACCCAGTACTTC. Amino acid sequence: CASSTDPRTSYQETQYF. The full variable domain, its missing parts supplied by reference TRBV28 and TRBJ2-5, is DVKVTQSSRYLVKRTGEKVFLECVQDMDHENMFWYRQDPGLGLRLIYFSYDVKMKEKGDIPEGYSVSREKKERFSLILESASTNQTSMYLCASSTDPRTSYQETQYFGPGTRLLVL.